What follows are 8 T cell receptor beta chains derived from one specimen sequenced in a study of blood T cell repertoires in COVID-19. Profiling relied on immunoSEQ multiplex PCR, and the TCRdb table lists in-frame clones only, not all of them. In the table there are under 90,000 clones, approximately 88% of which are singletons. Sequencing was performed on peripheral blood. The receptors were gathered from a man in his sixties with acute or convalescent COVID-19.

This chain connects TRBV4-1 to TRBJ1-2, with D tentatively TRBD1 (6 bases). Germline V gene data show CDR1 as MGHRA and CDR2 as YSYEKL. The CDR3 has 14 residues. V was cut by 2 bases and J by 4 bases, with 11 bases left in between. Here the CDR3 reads CASSQTGQAYGYTF. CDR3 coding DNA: TGCGCCAGCAGCCAAACAGGGCAGGCCTATGGCTACACCTTC.

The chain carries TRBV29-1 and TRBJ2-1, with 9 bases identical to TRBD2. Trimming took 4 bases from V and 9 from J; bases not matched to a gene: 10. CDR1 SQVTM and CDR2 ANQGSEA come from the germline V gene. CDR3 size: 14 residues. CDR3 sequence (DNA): TGCAGCGTTGTTGCTAGCGGGGCACGGGGTGAGCAGTTCTTC. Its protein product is CSVVASGARGEQFF.

The CDR3 DNA is TGTGCCAGCAGAAACAGATCGCGAAACACCATATATTTT. This gives the protein CASRNRSRNTIYF. This rearrangement joins TRBV6-5 to TRBJ1-3; no firm D call. Deletions cut 6 bases from V and 5 bases from J, with 11 bases between. CDR1 MNHEY and CDR2 SVGAGI come from the germline V gene. The CDR3 totals 13 residues.

Here the CDR3 reads CSASLGTGGYEQYF. In DNA form, the CDR3 reads TGCAGTGCTAGTCTTGGGACAGGGGGCTACGAGCAGTACTTC. The chain employs TRBV20-1 and TRBJ2-7; 11 nucleotides match TRBD1. Germline assignment: CDR1 DFQATT and CDR2 SNEGSKA (reference sequence). The V and J ends lost 3 bases and 3 bases, in that order; junction bases with no gene match: 4. CDR3 length: 14 residues.

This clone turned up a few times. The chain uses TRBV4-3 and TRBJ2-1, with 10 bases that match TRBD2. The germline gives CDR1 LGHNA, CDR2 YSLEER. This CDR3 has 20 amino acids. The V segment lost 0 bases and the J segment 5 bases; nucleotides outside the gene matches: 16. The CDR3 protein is CASSQDNGLSSGGPNNEQFF. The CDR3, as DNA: TGCGCCAGCAGCCAAGATAACGGGCTGAGTAGCGGGGGGCCTAACAATGAGCAGTTCTTC.

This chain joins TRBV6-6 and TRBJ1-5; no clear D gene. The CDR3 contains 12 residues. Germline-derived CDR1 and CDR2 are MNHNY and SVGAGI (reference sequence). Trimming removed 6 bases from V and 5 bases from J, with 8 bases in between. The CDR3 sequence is CASSRQDQPQHF. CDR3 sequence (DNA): TGTGCCAGCAGCAGACAAGATCAGCCCCAGCATTTT.

CDR3 in DNA: TGTGCCAGTAGTACCGGGACAGGCAGGAACTATGGCTACACCTTC. The encoded protein is CASSTGTGRNYGYTF. The chain combines TRBV19 with TRBJ1-2; 8 bases map to TRBD1. CDR1 and CDR2 (germline): LNHDA, SQIVND (reference sequence). This CDR3 spans 15 amino acids. Trimming at V came to 4 bases and at J to 2 bases, leaving 6 bases not matched to a gene.

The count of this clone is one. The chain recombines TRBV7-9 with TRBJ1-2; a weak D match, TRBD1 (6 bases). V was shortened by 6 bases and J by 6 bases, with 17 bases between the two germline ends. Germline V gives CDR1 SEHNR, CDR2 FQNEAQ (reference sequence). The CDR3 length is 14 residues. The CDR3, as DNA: TGTGCCAGCAGTTGGACAGAGCCATATAATGGCTACACCTTC. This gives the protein CASSWTEPYNGYTF. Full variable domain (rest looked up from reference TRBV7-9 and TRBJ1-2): DTGVSQNPRHKITKRGQNVTFRCDPISEHNRLYWYRQTLGQGPEFLTYFQNEAQLEKSRLLSDRFSAERPKGSFSTLEIQRTEQGDSAMYLCASSWTEPYNGYTFGSGTRLTVV.